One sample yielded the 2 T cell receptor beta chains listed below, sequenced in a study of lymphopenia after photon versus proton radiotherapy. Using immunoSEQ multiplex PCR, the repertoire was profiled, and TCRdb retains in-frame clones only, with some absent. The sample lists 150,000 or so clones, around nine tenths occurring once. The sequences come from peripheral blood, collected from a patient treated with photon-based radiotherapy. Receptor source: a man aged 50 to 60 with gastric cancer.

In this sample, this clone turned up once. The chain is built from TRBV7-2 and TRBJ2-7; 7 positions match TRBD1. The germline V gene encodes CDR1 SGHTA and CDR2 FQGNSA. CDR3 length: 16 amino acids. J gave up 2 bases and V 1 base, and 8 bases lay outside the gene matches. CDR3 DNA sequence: TGTGCCAGCAGCTTAGAGGGGGCGGACAGCACCTACGAGCAGTACTTC. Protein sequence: CASSLEGADSTYEQYF. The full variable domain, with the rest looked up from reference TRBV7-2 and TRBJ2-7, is GAGVSQSPSNKVTEKGKDVELRCDPISGHTALYWYRQSLGQGLEFLIYFQGNSAPDKSGLPSDRFSAERTGGSVSTLTIQRTQQEDSAVYLCASSLEGADSTYEQYFGPGTRLTVT.

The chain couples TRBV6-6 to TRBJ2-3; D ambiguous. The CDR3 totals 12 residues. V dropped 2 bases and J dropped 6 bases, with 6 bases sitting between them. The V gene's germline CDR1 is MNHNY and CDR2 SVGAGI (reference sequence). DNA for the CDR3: TGTGCCAGCAGTTACACCCCCGATACGCAGTATTTT. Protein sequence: CASSYTPDTQYF.